These 24 T cell receptor beta chains originate from one sample sequenced in a study of T cell changes during pregnancy in multiple sclerosis. Clones were sequenced by immunoSEQ multiplex PCR, and TCRdb holds only the in-frame ones, with some missing. The sample includes roughly 60,000 clones, roughly 91% of them seen just once. The sample was peripheral blood, taken in the second trimester of pregnancy. The receptors come from a female donor in good health, enrolled as a control in a pregnancy study.

The chain's CDR3 is CASSILLEGTQYF. In nucleotides, the CDR3 is TGTGCCAGTAGTATCCTCCTCGAGGGTACGCAGTATTTT. The chain links TRBV19 to TRBJ2-3; D is possibly TRBD2 (5 bases). The length of the CDR3 is 13 residues. V lost 3 bases and J lost 8, with 12 bases in between. Germline CDR1 is LNHDA and CDR2 is SQIVND (reference sequence).

The chain is built from TRBV27 and TRBJ2-5, with D possibly being TRBD1 (6 bases). Deletions cut 1 base from V and 4 bases from J, with 7 bases between. The V gene's germline CDR1 is MNHEY and CDR2 SMNVEV (reference sequence). This CDR3 region has 13 residues. The CDR3 DNA sequence: TGTGCCAGCAGTTTATTCAGGGGAGAGACCCAGTACTTC. Amino acids: CASSLFRGETQYF.

The V call is TRBV15, the J call TRBJ2-6, with D possibly being TRBD1 (5 bases). CDR1 and CDR2 from the germline V gene are LNHNV and YYDKDF (reference sequence). This CDR3 spans 16 amino acids. V was pared by 0 bases and J by 4 bases, with 10 bases between. The CDR3 here is CATSRDLGVGANVLTF. Written as DNA, the CDR3 is TGTGCCACCAGCAGAGATTTAGGGGTCGGGGCCAACGTCCTGACTTTC.

The chain has TRBV5-1 and TRBJ2-7; 8 bases agree with TRBD2. Germline V gene lookup returns CDR1 SGHRS and CDR2 YFSETQ. J lost 2 bases, V lost 1 base, and 8 bases had no gene match. The CDR3 loop spans 16 amino acids. This CDR3 reads CASSLSVSGTTYEQYF. Here the CDR3 DNA reads TGCGCCAGCAGCTTGTCTGTTAGCGGGACGACCTACGAGCAGTACTTC. Supplemented by reference TRBV5-1 and TRBJ2-7, the full variable domain reads KAGVTQTPRYLIKTRGQQVTLSCSPISGHRSVSWYQQTPGQGLQFLFEYFSETQRNKGNFPGRFSGRQFSNSRSEMNVSTLELGDSALYLCASSLSVSGTTYEQYFGPGTRLTVT.

This chain joins TRBV11-2 and TRBJ2-2; TRBD1 might be the D (5 bases). Trimming cost V 8 bases and J 5 bases, with 18 bases left between them. The germline CDR1 and CDR2 sequences are SGHAT and FQNNGV. CDR3 length: 15 amino acids. CDR3 in DNA: TGTGCCAGCTCCAAGGGGATTCTGACAACCGGGGAGCTGTTTTTT. Translating it yields CASSKGILTTGELFF.

The chain uses TRBV4-2 and TRBJ2-7, with D possibly TRBD2 on 6 matching bases. Deletions cut 3 bases from V and 7 bases from J, with 16 bases between. The CDR3 consists of 14 residues. Germline CDR1 reads LGHNA; CDR2 reads YNFKEQ. In DNA, the CDR3 is TGTGCCAGCAGCCATCCTGGGACTTTCTTGGAGCAGTACTTC. Encoded protein: CASSHPGTFLEQYF.

This clone appeared a single time. The CDR3 nucleotides read TGTGCCAGCAGTCCACTCGGGAATAACTATGGCTACACCTTC. It translates to CASSPLGNNYGYTF. V is TRBV6-5 and J is TRBJ1-2, with D unclear. The germline gives CDR1 MNHEY, CDR2 SVGAGI. The CDR3 is 14 amino acids. V was cut by 5 bases and J by 1 base, with 11 bases left in between.

This clone turned up a few times. The chain employs TRBV19 and TRBJ2-2; the D gene is possibly TRBD1 (7 bases). Germline CDR1 LNHDA, CDR2 SQIVND (reference sequence). The CDR3 contains 14 residues. V lost 7 bases and J lost 5, with 14 bases in between. In DNA form, the CDR3 reads TGTGCCAGTAAGGAGGGGGCCGTAACCGGGGAGCTGTTTTTT. Translation: CASKEGAVTGELFF. The full variable domain, completed using reference TRBV19 and TRBJ2-2, is DGGITQSPKYLFRKEGQNVTLSCEQNLNHDAMYWYRQDPGQGLRLIYYSQIVNDFQKGDIAEGYSVSREKKESFPLTVTSAQKNPTAFYLCASKEGAVTGELFFGEGSRLTVL.

The V gene is TRBV13, the J gene TRBJ2-7; tentatively, D is TRBD2 (5 bases). V was clipped by 2 bases and J by 3 bases, with 11 bases between them. The germline V gene encodes CDR1 PRHDT and CDR2 FYEKMQ (reference sequence). The length of the CDR3 is 14 residues. The CDR3 loop is CASSLRGLGYEQYF. Written as DNA, the CDR3 is TGTGCCAGCAGCTTACGGGGATTGGGCTACGAGCAGTACTTC.

The chain carries TRBV23-1 and TRBJ1-5, with D maybe TRBD1 (6 bases). TRBV23-1 falls under the ORF class, with uncertain function. V lost 2 bases and J lost 7, with 12 bases in between. CDR3 length: 14 amino acids. DNA of the CDR3: TGCGCCAGCAGTCAACCTACAGGGATACAGCCCCAGCATTTT. Amino acids: CASSQPTGIQPQHF.

The rearrangement uses TRBV28 and TRBJ1-1, with a weak D call TRBD1 (5 bases). Deletions cut 5 bases from V and 5 bases from J, with 15 bases between. In germline, CDR1 is MDHEN, CDR2 SYDVKM. CDR3 size: 14 residues. Here the CDR3 reads CASSHRAGGTEAFF. In DNA form, the CDR3 reads TGTGCCAGCAGTCACCGGGCCGGGGGTACTGAAGCTTTCTTT.

The J gene is TRBJ1-6, the V gene TRBV30; 8 nucleotides line up with TRBD1. Germline CDR1 GTSNPN, CDR2 SVGIG (reference sequence). V was pared by 3 bases and J by 2 bases, with 3 bases of the junction left unmatched. The CDR3 is 15 amino acids. The CDR3 spells CAWSSTGAYNSPLHF. The CDR3 nucleotides are TGTGCCTGGAGCTCGACAGGGGCCTATAATTCACCCCTCCACTTT. Full variable domain (remainder filled in from reference TRBV30 and TRBJ1-6): SQTIHQWPATLVQPVGSPLSLECTVEGTSNPNLYWYRQAAGRGLQLLFYSVGIGQISSEVPQNLSASRPQDRQFILSSKKLLLSDSGFYLCAWSSTGAYNSPLHFGNGTRLTVT.

Written as DNA, the CDR3 is TGTGCCAGCATCAAGACGACGGCCCGGGACAGGGCATCCTACGAGCAGTACTTC. It is translated as CASIKTTARDRASYEQYF. The chain employs TRBV5-6 and TRBJ2-7; TRBD1 agrees at 9 bases. The CDR3 contains 18 residues. After removal of 6 bases from V and 1 base from J, the junction contained 17 bases not matched to a gene. Germline-derived CDR1 and CDR2 are SGHDT and YYEEEE.

DNA for the CDR3: TGTGCCAGCTCACCGACAGGCGGGTGGTTCGCTGAAGCTTTCTTT. This encodes CASSPTGGWFAEAFF. The chain uses TRBV18 and TRBJ1-1, with D possibly TRBD1 on 6 matching bases. Germline V CDR1 and CDR2: KGHSH, LQKENI. The length of the CDR3 is 15 residues. Trimming left V 3 bases short and J 6 bases short, with 17 bases between.

The V call is TRBV30, the J call TRBJ1-2, with D possibly matching TRBD1 (6 bases). Germline values: CDR1 GTSNPN, CDR2 SVGIG (reference sequence). The CDR3 has 15 amino acids. Trimming cost V 4 bases and J 6 bases, with 21 bases left between them. The chain's CDR3 is CAWNPPNGGLHGYTF. CDR3 sequence (DNA): TGTGCCTGGAACCCCCCCAACGGGGGGCTCCATGGCTACACCTTC.

V gene TRBV6-5 combines with J gene TRBJ1-2, with D unresolved. CDR1 and CDR2 from the germline V gene are MNHEY and SVGAGI. V lost 0 bases to trimming and J lost 3 bases, with 11 bases between them. The CDR3 has 15 residues. The CDR3 DNA reads TGTGCCAGCAGTTACTCGGCCCGTCGGGACTATGGCTACACCTTC. Protein sequence: CASSYSARRDYGYTF.

The V call is TRBV7-9, the J call TRBJ2-1; 11 nucleotides agree with TRBD1. The CDR3 has 16 amino acids. The germline V gene encodes CDR1 SEHNR and CDR2 FQNEAQ (reference sequence). J was trimmed by 9 bases and V by 5 bases; bases with no gene match: 12. The CDR3 DNA follows: TGTGCCAGCAGCCCCGGGACAGGGGGTTCAACTATTGAGCAGTTCTTC. This sequence encodes CASSPGTGGSTIEQFF.

The V and J genes are TRBV12-5 and TRBJ2-2, with unresolved D. Germline CDR1 is LGHNT and CDR2 is FRNRAP. Trimming pared 3 bases from V and 2 bases from J, leaving 7 bases between. This CDR3 comprises 14 residues. CDR3 residues: CASGLLANTGELFF. CDR3 bases: TGTGCTAGTGGTTTATTAGCCAACACCGGGGAGCTGTTTTTT.

The chain carries TRBV5-1 and TRBJ1-5, with 11 bases aligning to TRBD1. The CDR3 length is 16 residues. Germline V lookup: CDR1 SGHRS, CDR2 YFSETQ. The V and J ends lost 4 bases and 3 bases, in that order; junction bases with no gene match: 6. CDR3 in amino acids: CASSPLGQGDNQPQHF. As DNA, the CDR3 is TGCGCCAGCAGCCCCCTGGGACAGGGGGACAATCAGCCCCAGCATTTT.

V gene TRBV29-1 combines with J gene TRBJ2-1, with unresolved D. CDR3 length: 13 amino acids. V was shortened by 5 bases and J by 8 bases, with 16 bases between the two germline ends. Germline V CDR1 and CDR2: SQVTM, ANQGSEA. CDR3 nucleotide sequence: TGCAGCGTTTCAAGCGAGGTTTCATATGAGCAGTTCTTC. Translated: CSVSSEVSYEQFF.

The chain carries TRBV27 and TRBJ2-7, with D perhaps TRBD2 (6 bases). Germline assignment: CDR1 MNHEY and CDR2 SMNVEV (reference sequence). V was clipped by 3 bases and J by 3 bases, with 12 bases between them. This CDR3 has 14 amino acids. CDR3 protein: CASSLASAFYEQYF. The CDR3 DNA is TGTGCCAGCAGTTTGGCTAGCGCCTTCTACGAGCAGTACTTC.

This sequence joins TRBV27 and TRBJ1-1; TRBD1 is a possible D gene (5 bases). Germline V lookup: CDR1 MNHEY, CDR2 SMNVEV (reference sequence). CDR3 size: 16 residues. V was clipped by 2 bases and J by 0 bases, with 13 bases between them. CDR3 loop: CASSLERGGMNTEAFF. CDR3 in DNA: TGTGCCAGCAGTTTAGAAAGGGGAGGGATGAACACTGAAGCTTTCTTT.

The chain carries TRBV11-2 and TRBJ2-7; 14 positions agree with TRBD2. The V gene end was trimmed by 6 bases and the J gene end by 12 bases; junction bases not matched to a gene: 7. CDR1 is SGHAT, CDR2 FQNNGV, per germline. This CDR3 has 13 residues. CDR3 region: CASRSTSGRARYF. The CDR3 DNA reads as TGTGCCAGCAGGTCGACTAGCGGGAGGGCCCGGTACTTC.

The chain joins TRBV5-1 to TRBJ2-1, with TRBD1 identical over 8 bases. CDR1 is SGHRS and CDR2 is YFSETQ in the germline V gene. J gave up 5 bases and V 2 bases, and 9 bases lay outside the gene matches. The CDR3 length is 16 residues. The CDR3 here is CASSFGGQGGNNEQFF. The CDR3 nucleotides read TGCGCCAGCAGCTTCGGAGGACAGGGTGGGAACAATGAGCAGTTCTTC.